The rows below give T cell receptor beta chains drawn from one sample of a study of response to subunit inactivated influenza vaccine. TCRdb analysed the RT-PCR reads with MiXCR anew, one entry per CDR3 protein. The sample consists of 600,000 to 700,000 distinct CDR3 sequences, 11% to 15% of them appearing once. This specimen consisted of PBMCs from blood, obtained approximately 15 days before vaccination. The origin of the receptors is a man aged 50-60 years who received an inactivated influenza vaccine. Each CDR3 is given with its conserved first and last residue. A D gene is named only where the DNA matches it firmly. Not every row has a clone size; where given, it reads once, few, many or a size class.

clone size: -; V gene: TRBV27; D gene: TRBD1; J gene: TRBJ1-2; CDR3 protein: CASRGTGEGGYTF; CDR3 DNA: TGTGCCAGCAGGGGCACAGGGGAGGGTGGCTACACCTTC
clone size: -; V gene: TRBV20-1; D gene: TRBD2; J gene: TRBJ2-7; CDR3 protein: CSARDQDSGGYEQYF; CDR3 DNA: TGCAGTGCTAGAGATCAAGATAGCGGGGGTTACGAGCAGTACTTC
clone size: few; V gene: TRBV4-1; D gene: TRBD2; J gene: TRBJ2-1; CDR3 protein: CASSLSGIAGAYEQFF; CDR3 DNA: TGCGCCAGCAGCCTTTCTGGAATAGCGGGGGCCTATGAGCAGTTCTTC
clone size: few; V gene: TRBV15; D gene: TRBD2; J gene: TRBJ2-4; CDR3 protein: CATSREILVGRGVAKNIQYF; CDR3 DNA: TGTGCCACCAGCCGAGAGATATTGGTGGGGAGGGGAGTAGCCAAAAACATTCAGTACTTC
clone size: -; V gene: TRBV4-2; D gene: -; J gene: TRBJ2-5; CDR3 protein: CASSQEYKETQYF; CDR3 DNA: TGTGCCAGCAGCCAAGAGTACAAAGAGACCCAGTACTTC
clone size: -; V gene: TRBV24-1; D gene: TRBD1; J gene: TRBJ2-7; CDR3 protein: CATSVEQGRLTLSYEQYF; CDR3 DNA: TGTGCCACCAGTGTTGAACAGGGGCGGCTTACCCTCTCCTACGAGCAGTACTTC
clone size: few; V gene: TRBV7-2; D gene: TRBD1; J gene: TRBJ1-2; CDR3 protein: CATRETGSSGYTF; CDR3 DNA: TGTGCCACCAGGGAGACAGGGAGTAGTGGCTACACCTTC
clone size: -; V gene: TRBV4-3; D gene: TRBD2; J gene: TRBJ2-2; CDR3 protein: CASSHLSGRREGELFF; CDR3 DNA: TGCGCCAGCAGCCACCTTAGCGGGAGGAGAGAAGGGGAGCTGTTTTTT
clone size: -; V gene: TRBV28; D gene: -; J gene: TRBJ2-3; CDR3 protein: CASGFGGSTDTQYF; CDR3 DNA: TGTGCCAGCGGTTTTGGGGGGAGCACAGATACGCAGTATTTT
clone size: -; V gene: TRBV20-1; D gene: -; J gene: TRBJ1-6; CDR3 protein: CSARPSDRSPLHF; CDR3 DNA: TGCAGTGCTAGACCATCCGACAGATCACCCCTCCACTTT
clone size: -; V gene: TRBV7-2; D gene: TRBD1; J gene: TRBJ1-6; CDR3 protein: CASSSGTGGRSPLHF; CDR3 DNA: TGTGCCAGCAGCTCCGGGACAGGAGGACGATCACCCCTCCACTTT
clone size: -; V gene: TRBV4-2; D gene: -; J gene: TRBJ2-2; CDR3 protein: CASSQGSRPNTGELFF; CDR3 DNA: TGTGCCAGCAGCCAAGGATCCAGACCGAACACCGGGGAGCTGTTTTTT
clone size: few; V gene: TRBV20-1; D gene: -; J gene: TRBJ2-5; CDR3 protein: CSARRPGTQETQYF; CDR3 DNA: TGCAGTGCCCGCCGACCCGGTACTCAAGAGACCCAGTACTTC
clone size: few; V gene: TRBV12-3/TRBV12-4; D gene: TRBD2; J gene: TRBJ2-5; CDR3 protein: CASSPLTSGGEETQYF; CDR3 DNA: TGTGCCAGCAGTCCACTGACTAGCGGGGGGGAAGAGACCCAGTACTTC
clone size: -; V gene: TRBV29-1; D gene: -; J gene: TRBJ2-3; CDR3 protein: CSVEPAGGTDTQYF; CDR3 DNA: TGCAGCGTTGAACCAGCCGGGGGTACAGATACGCAGTATTTT
clone size: few; V gene: TRBV27; D gene: TRBD1; J gene: TRBJ1-5; CDR3 protein: CASSLYTGTGIVQPQHF; CDR3 DNA: TGTGCCAGCAGTTTATACACCGGGACAGGGATTGTTCAGCCCCAGCATTTT
clone size: many; V gene: TRBV5-4; D gene: -; J gene: TRBJ2-2; CDR3 protein: CASSFPTAHTGELFF; CDR3 DNA: TGTGCCAGCAGCTTTCCGACAGCCCACACCGGGGAGCTGTTTTTT
clone size: few; V gene: TRBV7-2; D gene: TRBD2; J gene: TRBJ2-7; CDR3 protein: CASSQRRLAGAEQYF; CDR3 DNA: TGTGCCAGCAGCCAACGGAGACTAGCGGGAGCCGAGCAGTACTTC
clone size: few; V gene: TRBV6-5; D gene: TRBD1; J gene: TRBJ1-1; CDR3 protein: CASSSGQGALNTEAFF; CDR3 DNA: TGTGCCAGCAGTTCCGGACAGGGGGCGTTGAACACTGAAGCTTTCTTT
clone size: -; V gene: TRBV19; D gene: -; J gene: TRBJ1-1; CDR3 protein: CASSPSLRGPNTEAFF; CDR3 DNA: TGTGCCAGTAGTCCCAGCCTCAGGGGTCCGAACACTGAAGCTTTCTTT
clone size: many; V gene: TRBV11-3; D gene: TRBD1; J gene: TRBJ2-5; CDR3 protein: CASSSRDRVETQYF; CDR3 DNA: TGTGCCAGCAGCTCCCGGGACAGGGTTGAGACCCAGTACTTC
clone size: many; V gene: TRBV7-2; D gene: -; J gene: TRBJ1-2; CDR3 protein: CASTPGYHGYTF; CDR3 DNA: TGTGCCAGCACCCCGGGGTACCATGGCTACACCTTC